This T cell receptor beta chain stems from a study of T cell repertoires in cytomegalovirus infection. The ends were cut back, 6 bases at V and 3 bases at J, with 14 bases in the middle. The germline CDR1 and CDR2 sequences are LNHDA and SQIVND (reference sequence). This CDR3 is built from 15 residues. For this clonotype: What it binds is not known.

TCRdb fed the reads into MiXCR, producing one record per CDR3 protein. Of fewer than 900,000 distinct CDR3 sequences in the sample, almost 30% are singletons; the top ten hold around 13%. Sequences were derived from cultured CD8+ T cells from PBMCs, sampled from culture after CMV antigen stimulation. J is TRBJ2-2 and V is TRBV19; TRBD1 is a possible D gene (5 bases). The receptor's source is a human donor in good health (CMV status not recorded). Some clones in this sample may be carry-over from other donors' samples. CDR3 residues: CASRFAGHDTGELFF. The CDR3 DNA reads TGTGCCAGTAGATTCGCAGGGCACGACACCGGGGAGCTGTTTTTT.